The clone carrying this T cell receptor beta chain was seen only once. Antigen unknown. The sample originates from a study of T-cell memory formation after mild COVID-19. Background on the study: Largely, TCR clusters stayed within a single donor.

The germline gives CDR1 LGHNA, CDR2 YSLEER. CDR3 length: 17 residues. V was clipped by 1 base and J by 6 bases; unmatched bases: 9. Broader study findings: Specificity for SARS-CoV-2 was not confirmed among the second-wave clones peaking on day 37. A subset of responding clones appeared in pre-infection memory, suggesting cross-reactive memory joined.

In TCRdb, the 5' RACE reads were re-called with MiXCR into one record per CDR3 protein. The sample yields 450,000 or so distinct CDR3 sequences, around 27% seen once. The V and J genes are TRBV4-3 and TRBJ2-3; 11 nucleotides agree with TRBD2. Sequencing was done on a sample of PBMCs or a T cell subset sorted from them (not recorded which). The sequence came from an adult woman who had mild COVID-19 (a few samples of this study predate the infection). Cell type and time point are not known. As DNA, the CDR3 is TGCGCCAGCAGCCAAGCACCCGGGACTAGCGGACGGGATACGCAGTATTTT. Amino acids: CASSQAPGTSGRDTQYF.